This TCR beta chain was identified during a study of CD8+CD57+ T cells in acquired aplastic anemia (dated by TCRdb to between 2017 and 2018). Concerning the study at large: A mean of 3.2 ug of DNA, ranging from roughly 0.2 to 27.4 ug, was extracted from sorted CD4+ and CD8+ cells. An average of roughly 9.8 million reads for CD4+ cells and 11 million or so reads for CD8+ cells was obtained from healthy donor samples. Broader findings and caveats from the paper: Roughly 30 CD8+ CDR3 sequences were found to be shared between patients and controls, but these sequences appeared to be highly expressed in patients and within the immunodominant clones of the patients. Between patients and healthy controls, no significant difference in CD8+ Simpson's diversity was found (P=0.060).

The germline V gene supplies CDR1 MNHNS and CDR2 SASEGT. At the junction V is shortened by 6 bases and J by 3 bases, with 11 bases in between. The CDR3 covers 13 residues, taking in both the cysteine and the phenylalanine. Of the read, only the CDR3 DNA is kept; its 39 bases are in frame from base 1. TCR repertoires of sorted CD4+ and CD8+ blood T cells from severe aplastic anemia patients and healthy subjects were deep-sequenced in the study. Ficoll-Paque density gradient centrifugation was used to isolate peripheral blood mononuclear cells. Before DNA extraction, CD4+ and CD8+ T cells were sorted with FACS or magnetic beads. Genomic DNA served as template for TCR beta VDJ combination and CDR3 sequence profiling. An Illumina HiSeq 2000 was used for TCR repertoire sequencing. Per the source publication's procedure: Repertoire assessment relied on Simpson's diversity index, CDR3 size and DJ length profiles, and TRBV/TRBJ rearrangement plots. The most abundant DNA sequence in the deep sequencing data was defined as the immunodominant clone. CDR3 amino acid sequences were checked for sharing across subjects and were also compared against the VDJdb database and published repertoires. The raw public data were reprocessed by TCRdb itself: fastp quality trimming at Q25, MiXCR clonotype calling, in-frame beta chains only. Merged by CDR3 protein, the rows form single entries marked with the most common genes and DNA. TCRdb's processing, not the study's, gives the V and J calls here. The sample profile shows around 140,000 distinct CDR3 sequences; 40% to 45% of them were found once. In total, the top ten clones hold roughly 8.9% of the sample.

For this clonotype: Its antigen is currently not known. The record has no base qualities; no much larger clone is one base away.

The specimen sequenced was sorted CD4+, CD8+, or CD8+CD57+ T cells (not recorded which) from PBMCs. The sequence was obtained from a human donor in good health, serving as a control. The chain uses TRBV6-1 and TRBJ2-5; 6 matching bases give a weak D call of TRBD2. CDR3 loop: CASRPPGEETQYF. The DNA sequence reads TGTGCCAGCAGGCCGCCGGGGGAAGAGACCCAGTACTTC.